The 28 T cell receptor beta chains presented below share a single source sample, sequenced in a study of regulatory T cells in long-lasting Graves disease. Time point here: persistent/refractory GD, antithyroid drugs over 5 years with positive TRAb. Extracted PBMC RNA gave rise to the TCR library. Arm-PCR of CDR3 regions and iRepertoire HTBI primers were the basis on which TCR beta libraries were built. Each CDR3 protein is one row after TCRdb ran MiXCR on the multiplex PCR reads. The sample yields around 460,000 distinct CDR3 sequences, around a fifth seen once. Sequencing used peripheral blood mononuclear cells (PBMCs), obtained when the disease was refractory, from a patient treated with antithyroid drugs. These receptor sequences come from a female donor with Graves disease.

This clonotype occurred a few times. DNA of the CDR3: TGCGCCAGCAGCTTCAGGGACAGAAAAAACTATGGCTACACCTTC. Amino acids: CASSFRDRKNYGYTF. The rearrangement links TRBV5-1 to TRBJ1-2; 7 positions match TRBD1. J was trimmed by 2 bases and V by 2 bases; bases with no gene match: 6. The CDR3 extends over 15 amino acids. Germline V gene sequence: CDR1 SGHRS, CDR2 YFSETQ. The whole variable domain, filled in from reference TRBV5-1 and TRBJ1-2, reads KAGVTQTPRYLIKTRGQQVTLSCSPISGHRSVSWYQQTPGQGLQFLFEYFSETQRNKGNFPGRFSGRQFSNSRSEMNVSTLELGDSALYLCASSFRDRKNYGYTFGSGTRLTVV.

In this sample, this clonotype turned up a few times. The J gene is TRBJ1-1, the V gene TRBV30; the D gene is possibly TRBD1 (5 bases). The CDR3 sequence is 15 residues long. V lost 2 bases, J lost 2 bases, and 15 bases lay in between. Germline V gene lookup returns CDR1 GTSNPN and CDR2 SVGIG (reference sequence). CDR3 sequence (DNA): TGTGCCTGGAGTTGGGGCCCGGGCCGAAACACTGAAGCTTTCTTT. It codes for CAWSWGPGRNTEAFF.

The chain has TRBV24-1 and TRBJ2-7; 14 nucleotides agree with TRBD2. The CDR3 length is 17 residues. CDR1 is KGHDR, CDR2 SFDVKD, per germline. After removal of 3 bases from V and 4 bases from J, the junction contained 7 bases not matched to a gene. The CDR3 bases are TGTGCCACCAGTGATGCCGGGACTAGCGGGAGAGGATACGAGCAGTACTTC. Its protein is CATSDAGTSGRGYEQYF.

This clonotype occurred many times. V usage is TRBV2 and J usage is TRBJ1-1, with D hard to call. Germline values: CDR1 SNHLY, CDR2 FYNNEI. Trimming pared 1 base from V and 4 bases from J, leaving 13 bases between. The CDR3 loop spans 15 amino acids. CDR3 sequence: CASSEGVLVGTEAFF. CDR3 nucleotide sequence: TGTGCCAGCAGTGAAGGCGTTCTAGTCGGCACTGAAGCTTTCTTT.

The rearrangement links TRBV29-1 to TRBJ1-2; 8 bases align to TRBD1. The CDR3 is 12 residues long. Trimming cost V 6 bases and J 7 bases; bases outside gene matches: 7. Looked up from germline, CDR1 is SQVTM and CDR2 is ANQGSEA. The CDR3, as DNA: TGCAGCGTGCACAGGGGGGGATCTGGCTACACCTTC. Translation: CSVHRGGSGYTF. Full variable domain (missing parts from reference TRBV29-1 and TRBJ1-2): SAVISQKPSRDICQRGTSLTIQCQVDSQVTMMFWYRQQPGQSLTLIATANQGSEATYESGFVIDKFPISRPNLTFSTLTVSNMSPEDSSIYLCSVHRGGSGYTFGSGTRLTVV.

This clonotype was picked up many times. The rearrangement joins TRBV2 to TRBJ2-2; D uncertain. The CDR3 covers 16 residues. V lost 7 bases to trimming and J lost 0 bases, with 15 bases between them. The germline CDR1 and CDR2 sequences are SNHLY and FYNNEI. The CDR3 DNA follows: TGTGCCAGCACAGGTTCCCCCCAGGCGAACACCGGGGAGCTGTTTTTT. Protein: CASTGSPQANTGELFF.

The genes are TRBV5-1 and TRBJ2-7, with D perhaps matching TRBD2 (5 bases). The CDR3 length is 16 residues. Trimming removed 4 bases at V and 3 bases at J, with 20 bases between. Germline V lookup: CDR1 SGHRS, CDR2 YFSETQ. CDR3 residues: CASSGLARVLGYEQYF. CDR3 nucleotide sequence: TGCGCCAGCAGCGGATTAGCGAGAGTGTTAGGCTACGAGCAGTACTTC.

This chain uses TRBV7-8 with TRBJ1-1; D is undetermined. This CDR3 region has 14 residues. The V gene lost 5 bases and the J gene lost 3 bases, with 13 bases spanning the gap. From germline, CDR1 is SGHVS and CDR2 FQNEAQ. CDR3 region: CASSPLGSDTEAFF. Here the CDR3 DNA reads TGTGCCAGCAGCCCTTTGGGGTCGGACACTGAAGCTTTCTTT.

The sample holds a few counts of this clonotype. The chain joins TRBV5-1 to TRBJ2-5, with 7 bases that match TRBD1. The CDR3 covers 16 residues. Germline V gene data show CDR1 as SGHRS and CDR2 as YFSETQ. J lost 0 bases, V lost 0 bases, and 5 bases had no gene match. The CDR3, as DNA: TGCGCCAGCAGCTTGGTCCCGGACAGGTACCAAGAGACCCAGTACTTC. Amino acids: CASSLVPDRYQETQYF.

Ten or more counts support this clonotype. This rearrangement joins TRBV12-3 or TRBV12-4 to TRBJ1-2, with D possibly matching TRBD1 (5 bases). With 4 bases removed from V and 6 bases from J, the gap between germline ends came to 15 bases. The CDR3 sequence is 14 residues long. In nucleotides, the CDR3 is TGTGCCAGCAGTTCTTTATCGGGGGAGGATGGCTACACCTTC. Protein: CASSSLSGEDGYTF.

The chain links TRBV12-3 or TRBV12-4 to TRBJ2-5, with D perhaps TRBD2 (6 bases). V lost 4 bases and J 5 bases, leaving 14 bases between the germline ends. This CDR3 has 14 amino acids. The CDR3 here is CASSYEGGGETQYF. The CDR3 DNA sequence: TGTGCCAGCAGTTACGAGGGTGGAGGGGAGACCCAGTACTTC.

Notes on this clonotype: A much larger clone lies a single base off, so this may be a read error. The gene calls are TRBV11-2 and TRBJ2-7; 8 bases agree with TRBD1. The germline V gene encodes CDR1 SGHAT and CDR2 FQNNGV. Trimming took 5 bases from V and 5 from J; bases not matched to a gene: 11. The CDR3 is 15 residues long. The CDR3 nucleotides read TGTGCCAGCAGCAAGTCAGGGGGCGCGGCCGACGAGCAGTACTTC. This translates into CASSKSGGAADEQYF.

CDR3 in DNA: TGTGCCAGCAGGGGGGGCCTCTCCTACAATGAGCAGTTCTTC. Its protein is CASRGGLSYNEQFF. The rearrangement links TRBV28 to TRBJ2-1; possibly TRBD1 or TRBD2 for D (6 bases each). The V and J ends lost 6 bases and 0 bases respectively, with 9 bases between them. This CDR3 is 14 amino acids long. The germline gives CDR1 MDHEN, CDR2 SYDVKM.

This clonotype was found many times. The chain couples TRBV6-2 or TRBV6-3 to TRBJ1-5, with D unclear. The CDR3 contains 15 residues. Germline lookup yields CDR1 MNHEY and CDR2 SVGEGT. Trimming removed 2 bases at V and 7 bases at J, with 15 bases between. In DNA form, the CDR3 reads TGTGCCAGCAGTTACGCCGACTCGCCGTTCCAGCCCCAGCATTTT. This encodes CASSYADSPFQPQHF.

V is TRBV11-3 and J is TRBJ2-2; possible D gene TRBD1, 5 bases. The CDR3 has 20 residues. The V end was cut by 0 bases, the J end by 3 bases, with 23 bases between. The germline V gene encodes CDR1 SGHNT and CDR2 YENEEA. The CDR3 DNA follows: TGTGCCAGCAGCTTAGATTTCACAGGATTCATGAGGATGGACACCGGGGAGCTGTTTTTT. Translation: CASSLDFTGFMRMDTGELFF. Drawing the rest from reference TRBV11-3 and TRBJ2-2, the complete variable domain is EAGVVQSPRYKIIEKKQPVAFWCNPISGHNTLYWYLQNLGQGPELLIRYENEEAVDDSQLPKDRFSAERLKGVDSTLKIQPAELGDSAVYLCASSLDFTGFMRMDTGELFFGEGSRLTVL.

The chain has TRBV7-2 and TRBJ2-6; D may be TRBD2 (6 bases). Germline CDR1 and CDR2: SGHTA and FQGNSA. This CDR3 is 18 amino acids long. V lost 7 bases to trimming and J lost 2 bases, with 21 bases between them. This CDR3 is CASNALPRGGAGANVLTF. In nucleotides, the CDR3 is TGTGCCAGCAACGCCCTCCCACGGGGAGGAGCTGGGGCCAACGTCCTGACTTTC.

This clonotype showed up many times. The chain links TRBV19 to TRBJ2-6; D might be TRBD1 (5 bases). The CDR3 is 15 residues long. V was clipped by 9 bases and J by 0 bases, with 12 bases between them. CDR1 is LNHDA, CDR2 SQIVND, per germline (reference sequence). The CDR3: CASRRGSSGANVLTF. The CDR3 DNA follows: TGTGCCAGCAGAAGGGGTAGCTCTGGGGCCAACGTCCTGACTTTC.

The genes are TRBV19 and TRBJ2-2; D is possibly TRBD1 (6 bases). This CDR3 comprises 15 residues. CDR1 and CDR2 (germline): LNHDA, SQIVND (reference sequence). Trimming left V 5 bases short and J 0 bases short, with 10 bases between. The CDR3 sequence is CASSRGHTNTGELFF. The DNA for the CDR3 is TGTGCCAGTAGTCGGGGACACACGAACACCGGGGAGCTGTTTTTT.

This clonotype was observed a handful of times. This could be a read error, since a much larger clone is one nucleotide away. This sequence joins TRBV30 and TRBJ2-5, with D possibly being TRBD1 or TRBD2 (5 bases each). Germline V gives CDR1 GTSNPN, CDR2 SVGIG (reference sequence). Trimming stripped 2 bases from V and 1 base from J, with 8 bases between. The CDR3 has 13 amino acids. The CDR3 protein is CAWSMGVQETQYF. The CDR3 coding sequence is TGTGCCTGGAGTATGGGGGTCCAAGAGACCCAGTACTTC.

The chain uses TRBV7-9 and TRBJ1-2; D unresolved. Germline V CDR1 and CDR2: SEHNR, FQNEAQ (reference sequence). Trimming removed 2 bases from V and 6 bases from J, with 19 bases in between. The CDR3 is made up of 16 amino acids. The CDR3 reads CASSLSSRTPTNGYTF. CDR3 DNA: TGTGCCAGCAGCTTATCGTCCCGGACCCCAACCAATGGCTACACCTTC.

The chain recombines TRBV27 with TRBJ2-7; 8 bases are shared with TRBD1. The V and J ends lost 8 bases and 1 base, in that order; junction bases with no gene match: 10. The CDR3 is 15 residues long. Per the germline V gene, CDR1 is MNHEY and CDR2 is SMNVEV (reference sequence). For the CDR3, the DNA is TGTGCCAGCGCCTCGCCAGGGGGCAATTCCTACGAGCAGTACTTC. This codes for CASASPGGNSYEQYF.

This clonotype was observed at least ten times. The rearrangement links TRBV6-1 to TRBJ1-2; the D is unclear. Germline assignment: CDR1 MNHNS and CDR2 SASEGT. The CDR3 has 15 residues. Trimming stripped 1 base from V and 8 bases from J, with 17 bases between. Written as DNA, the CDR3 is TGTGCCAGCAGTGAAGAAATTGGGTCTGTCATGGGCTACACCTTC. Translation gives CASSEEIGSVMGYTF.

In this sample, this clonotype turned up a few times. The junction shows a germline mismatch at one end, possibly a read error. The V call is TRBV7-9, the J call TRBJ2-5; D call uncertain. The CDR3 loop spans 16 amino acids. The germline gives CDR1 SEHNR, CDR2 FQNEAQ (reference sequence). The CDR3 DNA is TGTGCCAGCAGCATAGCTACGTGGGAACTCCAAGAGACCCAGTACTTC. Its translation is CASSIATWELQETQYF.

This clonotype was seen ten or more times. Mismatch with germline at one junction end may stem from a read error. CDR3 in amino acids: CASSEAGASF. The CDR3 DNA sequence: TGTGCCAGCAGTGAGGCAGGGGCTTCCTTC. V is TRBV2 and J is TRBJ1-2, with D possibly TRBD1 on 6 matching bases. CDR3 length: 10 residues. Per germline, CDR1 SNHLY and CDR2 FYNNEI.

The chain couples TRBV7-9 to TRBJ1-2; D remains ambiguous. Germline assignment: CDR1 SEHNR and CDR2 FQNEAQ (reference sequence). Deletions cut 5 bases from V and 4 bases from J, with 11 bases between. The CDR3 sequence is 13 residues long. This CDR3 reads CASSGSWRYGYTF. Here the CDR3 DNA reads TGTGCCAGCAGCGGCAGTTGGCGCTATGGCTACACCTTC.

The V gene is TRBV5-1, the J gene TRBJ1-1; D unresolved. CDR1 is SGHRS, CDR2 YFSETQ, per germline. V dropped 1 base and J dropped 8 bases, with 12 bases sitting between them. The CDR3 is 13 residues long. The CDR3 loop reads CASSLTVASEAFF. In nucleotides, the CDR3 is TGCGCCAGCAGCTTGACGGTAGCATCCGAAGCTTTCTTT.

This clonotype came up a few times. This rearrangement joins TRBV7-9 to TRBJ1-2; D is unclear. Germline CDR1 and CDR2: SEHNR and FQNEAQ (reference sequence). The CDR3 totals 12 residues. V was shortened by 5 bases and J by 4 bases, with 8 bases between the two germline ends. The CDR3 DNA reads TGTGCCAGCAGCATGGACGGCTATGGCTACACCTTC. It specifies CASSMDGYGYTF.

In its sample, this clonotype was seen many times. CDR3 in DNA: TGCAGCGTTGAATTGGCAATTTGGGACACTGAAGCTTTCTTT. Amino acids: CSVELAIWDTEAFF. V gene TRBV29-1 combines with J gene TRBJ1-1, with D hard to call. Trimming stripped 2 bases from V and 3 bases from J, with 13 bases between. CDR3 length equals 14 residues. Germline V lookup: CDR1 SQVTM, CDR2 ANQGSEA.